This section outlines one TCR beta chain sequence together with its context. TCRdb reprocessed the 5' RACE reads with MiXCR, giving one entry per CDR3 protein. The top ten clones hold approximately 6.6% of a sample with fewer than 250,000 distinct CDR3 sequences, roughly 24% of them seen once. CDR3 size: 16 residues. The trim removed 6 bases at V and 1 base at J, leaving 10 bases unmatched. Per the germline V gene, CDR1 is SQVTM and CDR2 is ANQGSEA. These data originate in a study of CD8 T cells in ankylosing spondylitis. The sample consisted of blood, either unsorted or a sorted T cell fraction (not recorded which). The TCR comes from a male donor with ankylosing spondylitis or in good health (not recorded which). The V call is TRBV29-1, the J call TRBJ2-3; TRBD1 matches at 10 bases. CDR3 bases: TGCAGCGTCGAAAGCCCGACAGGGGGCGGCACAGATACGCAGTATTTT. Amino acids: CSVESPTGGGTDTQYF.